The entry below describes one T cell receptor beta chain. Its antigen is unidentified. Sequenced by immunoSEQ multiplex PCR; TCRdb stores in-frame clones only, minus some. The sample has around 150,000 clones; approximately 90% are singletons. The germline gives CDR1 SGDLS, CDR2 YYNGEE. The length of the CDR3 is 17 residues. V dropped 0 bases and J dropped 0 bases, with 13 bases sitting between them. This sample was taken from a study of T cell responses to AZD1222 COVID-19 vaccine. General study findings and limits: Two AZD1222 doses significantly raised spike-specific TCR breadth and depth over controls.

The source is an adult in good health. This chain uses TRBV9 with TRBJ2-1; D gene unclear. Source: peripheral blood, taken on day 0 of AZD1222 vaccination. Here the CDR3 reads CASSVGGGRSSYNEQFF. The CDR3 DNA is TGTGCCAGCAGCGTAGGCGGTGGGCGTAGCTCCTACAATGAGCAGTTCTTC.